The 20 T cell receptor beta chains listed next were all sequenced from one sample in a study of blood T cell repertoires in COVID-19. Method: immunoSEQ multiplex PCR; TCRdb's copy keeps in-frame clones and lacks some. The sample has some 200,000 clones, around 80% seen once; the top ten hold 6.5% to 9%. Sequencing input: PBMCs or T cells enriched from blood (not recorded which). These receptors were obtained from a woman in her 40s with acute COVID-19.

V is TRBV7-2 and J is TRBJ2-2, with D uncertain. V dropped 5 bases and J dropped 0 bases, with 13 bases sitting between them. The CDR3 has 16 amino acids. CDR1 and CDR2 from the germline V gene are SGHTA and FQGNSA. The CDR3 sequence is CASSPHGGSNTGELFF. The CDR3 DNA follows: TGTGCCAGCAGCCCCCACGGCGGATCGAACACCGGGGAGCTGTTTTTT. Full variable domain (missing parts from reference TRBV7-2 and TRBJ2-2): GAGVSQSPSNKVTEKGKDVELRCDPISGHTALYWYRQSLGQGLEFLIYFQGNSAPDKSGLPSDRFSAERTGGSVSTLTIQRTQQEDSAVYLCASSPHGGSNTGELFFGEGSRLTVL.

The gene calls are TRBV5-1 and TRBJ1-5, with TRBD1 matching 9 bases. V was clipped by 4 bases and J by 6 bases; unmatched bases: 8. Germline-derived CDR1 and CDR2 are SGHRS and YFSETQ. The CDR3 is made up of 15 amino acids. In nucleotides, the CDR3 is TGCGCCAGCAGCCCCTGGACAGGGGAAGTTCAGCCCCAGCATTTT. Translated: CASSPWTGEVQPQHF.

The chain recombines TRBV18 with TRBJ1-1; 8 bases align to TRBD1. The germline CDR1 and CDR2 sequences are KGHSH and LQKENI. The CDR3 is 13 residues long. The trim removed 10 bases at V and 3 bases at J, leaving 7 bases unmatched. The CDR3 DNA reads TGTGCCACAAGAGGACAGGGTCACACTGAAGCTTTCTTT. As protein: CATRGQGHTEAFF. The full variable domain, its missing parts supplied by reference TRBV18 and TRBJ1-1, is NAGVMQNPRHLVRRRGQEARLRCSPMKGHSHVYWYRQLPEEGLKFMVYLQKENIIDESGMPKERFSAEFPKEGPSILRIQQVVRGDSAAYFCATRGQGHTEAFFGQGTRLTVV.

The CDR3 nucleotides read TGTGCCAGCAGTTACCCCAGGGGACAGATGAACACTGAAGCTTTCTTT. It encodes CASSYPRGQMNTEAFF. The genes are TRBV6-5 and TRBJ1-1, with 7 bases fitting TRBD1. CDR1 MNHEY and CDR2 SVGAGI come from the germline V gene. CDR3 length: 16 residues. The J segment lost 0 bases and the V segment lost 2 bases, leaving 6 bases of the junction unmatched.

The genes are TRBV30 and TRBJ1-3; possible D gene TRBD1, 6 bases. Looked up from germline, CDR1 is GTSNPN and CDR2 is SVGIG (reference sequence). Trimming took off 2 bases at V and 2 bases at J, with 13 bases between the two ends. The CDR3 is made up of 15 amino acids. CDR3: CAWSRAGGPGNTIYF. CDR3 nucleotide sequence: TGTGCCTGGAGTCGCGCCGGGGGGCCTGGAAACACCATATATTTT.

V usage is TRBV20-1 and J usage is TRBJ2-3; 7 bases are a match to TRBD2. Per the germline V gene, CDR1 is DFQATT and CDR2 is SNEGSKA (reference sequence). This CDR3 is built from 13 residues. V lost 3 bases, J lost 5 bases, and 5 bases stayed unmatched. CDR3 sequence (DNA): TGCAGTGCTAGTATGTTAGCGGGAGATACGCAGTATTTT. It is translated as CSASMLAGDTQYF.

V gene TRBV28 combines with J gene TRBJ2-7, with D maybe TRBD1 (5 bases). V was cut by 5 bases and J by 3 bases, with 14 bases left in between. This CDR3 is built from 14 residues. The germline CDR1 and CDR2 sequences are MDHEN and SYDVKM. In nucleotides, the CDR3 is TGTGCCAGCAGTCCTAGGACACCTGTCTACGAGCAGTACTTC. Its translation is CASSPRTPVYEQYF.

This clone was detected many times. The V gene is TRBV19, the J gene TRBJ1-1; no firm D call. Per germline, CDR1 LNHDA and CDR2 SQIVND (reference sequence). With 6 bases removed from V and 1 base from J, the gap between germline ends came to 9 bases. The CDR3 spans 13 residues. CDR3 sequence (DNA): TGTGCCAGTAGGTGGCTTGAGAACACTGAAGCTTTCTTT. It translates to CASRWLENTEAFF.

The chain links TRBV2 to TRBJ2-2; D remains ambiguous. V lost 2 bases and J lost 3, with 10 bases in between. Germline CDR1 and CDR2: SNHLY and FYNNEI. The CDR3 length is 15 residues. The CDR3 loop reads CASSENVAYTGELFF. The CDR3 nucleotides are TGTGCCAGCAGTGAAAATGTGGCCTACACCGGGGAGCTGTTTTTT.

The V and J genes are TRBV2 and TRBJ2-1, with TRBD2 matching 7 bases. The V gene's germline CDR1 is SNHLY and CDR2 FYNNEI. CDR3 length: 16 residues. Losses at the gene ends were 5 bases for V and 10 bases for J; bases not matched to a gene: 17. As DNA, the CDR3 is TGTGCCAGCAGTCGGGACTACTCGCGACCACGACGGGAGCAGTTCTTC. It specifies CASSRDYSRPRREQFF.

This sequence joins TRBV7-9 and TRBJ1-3, with no clear D. The CDR3 has 14 amino acids. Trimming took off 5 bases at V and 3 bases at J, with 11 bases between the two ends. Per the germline V gene, CDR1 is SEHNR and CDR2 is FQNEAQ (reference sequence). Here the CDR3 reads CASSPPGYGNTIYF. The CDR3 bases are TGTGCCAGCAGCCCACCAGGTTATGGAAACACCATATATTTT. Full variable domain (outside the CDR3, taken from reference TRBV7-9 and TRBJ1-3): DTGVSQNPRHKITKRGQNVTFRCDPISEHNRLYWYRQTLGQGPEFLTYFQNEAQLEKSRLLSDRFSAERPKGSFSTLEIQRTEQGDSAMYLCASSPPGYGNTIYFGEGSWLTVV.

This clone has only one observation. The J gene is TRBJ2-3, the V gene TRBV6-2 or TRBV6-3; 10 positions agree with TRBD2. J lost 2 bases, V lost 2 bases, and 7 bases had no gene match. This CDR3 contains 17 residues. CDR1 MNHEY and CDR2 SVGEGT come from the germline V gene. This CDR3 is CASSYRASGRLTDTQYF. The CDR3 DNA is TGTGCCAGCAGTTACCGGGCTAGCGGGAGACTCACAGATACGCAGTATTTT.

This chain uses TRBV28 with TRBJ1-6; TRBD1 might be the D (5 bases). This CDR3 spans 14 amino acids. CDR1 MDHEN and CDR2 SYDVKM come from the germline V gene. V lost 2 bases and J lost 8, with 10 bases in between. CDR3 sequence: CASSLRTRYSPLHF. In nucleotides, the CDR3 is TGTGCCAGCAGTTTAAGGACACGGTATTCACCCCTCCACTTT.

The chain is built from TRBV18 and TRBJ1-2; unclear D gene. Germline V gene lookup returns CDR1 KGHSH and CDR2 LQKENI. The V gene lost 0 bases and the J gene lost 7 bases, with 15 bases spanning the gap. CDR3 length: 15 amino acids. CDR3 sequence reads: CASSPPKGDVAGYTF. CDR3 nucleotides: TGTGCCAGCTCACCACCTAAGGGAGACGTTGCTGGCTACACCTTC.

In this sample, this clone turned up a few times. The chain joins TRBV19 to TRBJ1-1; TRBD1 is a possible D gene (6 bases). With 2 bases removed from V and 4 bases from J, the gap between germline ends came to 20 bases. The V gene's germline CDR1 is LNHDA and CDR2 SQIVND (reference sequence). The CDR3 spans 17 residues. CDR3 in amino acids: CASSIRQAIRSGTEAFF. CDR3 DNA: TGTGCCAGTAGTATAAGACAGGCGATTCGGTCCGGCACTGAAGCTTTCTTT.

The chain is built from TRBV6-2 or TRBV6-3 and TRBJ2-2; a weak D match, TRBD1 (6 bases). V lost 4 bases to trimming and J lost 6 bases, with 12 bases between them. The length of the CDR3 is 14 residues. From germline, CDR1 is MNHEY and CDR2 SVGEGT. The chain's CDR3 is CASSWHRAPGELFF. CDR3 bases: TGTGCCAGCAGTTGGCACAGGGCTCCCGGGGAGCTGTTTTTT.

With respect to this clone: The sample holds other DNA sequences that translate to the same CDR3. The gene calls are TRBV6-5 and TRBJ1-1; D gene unclear. Deletions cut 0 bases from V and 3 bases from J, with 5 bases between. The germline V gene has CDR1 MNHEY and CDR2 SVGAGI. The CDR3 runs 13 residues. CDR3 sequence (DNA): TGTGCCAGCAGTTACTCGGCGGACACTGAAGCTTTCTTT. It specifies CASSYSADTEAFF.

Only one count was recorded for this clone. V usage is TRBV10-3 and J usage is TRBJ1-6; 7 bases line up with TRBD1. J gave up 10 bases and V 3 bases, and 12 bases lay outside the gene matches. The CDR3 is 16 residues long. The germline V gene has CDR1 ENHRY and CDR2 SYGVKD. This chain's CDR3 is CAISDSDRFRSSPLHF. In nucleotides, the CDR3 is TGTGCCATCAGTGACTCGGACAGGTTCCGCTCCTCACCCCTCCACTTT.

Concerning this clone itself: This CDR3 is also generated by other DNA sequences in the sample. The V call is TRBV2, the J call TRBJ2-2; 7 nucleotides agree with TRBD1. This CDR3 comprises 14 residues. J was trimmed by 0 bases and V by 6 bases; bases with no gene match: 1. CDR1 is SNHLY, CDR2 FYNNEI, per germline. In DNA, the CDR3 is TGTGCCAGCAGAGGGACAGCGAACACCGGGGAGCTGTTTTTT. It translates to CASRGTANTGELFF.

The rearrangement uses TRBV19 and TRBJ1-1; a possible D gene is TRBD1 (5 bases). Germline values: CDR1 LNHDA, CDR2 SQIVND (reference sequence). The ends were cut back, 7 bases at V and 6 bases at J, with 15 bases in the middle. This CDR3 comprises 13 residues. The CDR3 bases are TGTGCCAGTAACCCATTCCGGGACTCTGAAGCTTTCTTT. It specifies CASNPFRDSEAFF.